This TCR beta chain comes out of a study of blood T cell repertoires in COVID-19. Assay used: immunoSEQ multiplex PCR; TCRdb lists only in-frame clones, some missing. This sample has hundreds of thousands of clones, with roughly 91% found just once. This TCR derives from a woman in her twenties or thirties with acute COVID-19. Sequencing input: PBMCs or T cells enriched from blood (not recorded which).

The DNA of the CDR3 is TGTGCCAGCCACTGGACAGGGTCTAACTATGGCTACACCTTC. It is translated as CASHWTGSNYGYTF. The genes are TRBV19 and TRBJ1-2; 8 bases match TRBD1. Losses at the gene ends were 9 bases for V and 0 bases for J; bases not matched to a gene: 6. The germline V gene has CDR1 LNHDA and CDR2 SQIVND (reference sequence). The CDR3 has 14 amino acids.